This paragraph covers one T cell receptor beta chain sequence. There is no known antigen for this receptor. Qualities for individual bases were not recorded, and no much larger clone is one base off. The sample originates from a study of CD8+ T cells in alopecia areata (dated by TCRdb to the late 2010s). As for the study more broadly: The treated patients, all with moderate-to-severe alopecia areata, were enrolled in an open-label pilot trial of oral tofacitinib given at 5 to 10 mg twice daily. TCRbeta CDR3 regions were amplified by immunoSEQ multiplex PCR using 35 Vbeta forward and 13 Jbeta reverse primers. Scalp tissue and sorted CD4+ and CD8+ peripheral blood T cells from patchy and totalis/universalis alopecia areata patients and from healthy controls were covered by human TCRbeta sequencing. In both human patients and the C3H/HeJ mouse model, the study applied high-throughput TCRbeta sequencing to look at T cell clonal expansion in alopecia areata. Scalp clonality was compared across normal scalp (n=4), patchy alopecia areata scalp (n=8), and alopecia totalis/universalis scalp (n=8). Biopsies were taken from tofacitinib-treated patients at baseline and at 4 and 24 weeks of treatment, and a later scalp biopsy was taken in several of the tofacitinib-treated patients. Patients stayed on tofacitinib for 6 to 18 months and then had 6 months of follow-up off drug so that delayed response and recurrence could be assessed. RNA came from the PAXgene miRNA kit for fixed scalp, the miRNeasy kit for PBMCs, and the RNeasy kit for mouse skin.

Explained via the paper, the time point label denotes: baseline before oral tofacitinib. Lesional scalp punch biopsies and peripheral blood were obtained from alopecia areata patients. PBMCs were separated by density centrifugation and stained for CD3, CD4 and CD8, after which CD4+ and CD8+ T cells were sorted on a FACSAria. Study-level results and caveats: Unlike mouse skin, where gammadelta T cells dominate, normal human skin contains resident alphabeta T cells that get sequenced too, which complicates analysis of the scalp TCR repertoire. Compared with normal scalp, lesional scalp, particularly in alopecia totalis/universalis, had higher clonality and more expanded CD8+ clones, which suggests antigenic drive. Shared TCR sequences between patients were less evident than in mice, which may be partly attributable to HLA diversity in the patient population.

Libraries were constructed by the immunoSEQ multiplex PCR assay. RNA was extracted from all samples and reverse transcribed into cDNA as template for TCR sequencing. First-strand cDNA was synthesized using SuperScript III with a 2:1 mix of oligo-dT and random hexamers. A synthetic immune receptor repertoire was used to measure amplification bias, and any remaining bias was corrected computationally. Processing in the source paper ran as follows. Raw reads were preprocessed to remove errors, and CDR3 was defined according to IMGT conventions as the region from the conserved cysteine to phenylalanine. Clonality was calculated as 1 minus Shannon entropy normalized by log2 of the number of productive unique TCRs. Scalp TCRbeta sequences were cross-referenced with sorted blood CD4 and CD8 repertoires so that the CD4 or CD8 identity of scalp clones could be inferred. Imported from immuneACCESS, the table was reduced by TCRdb to in-frame sequences with V and J called. These copies leave out some clones; in studies compared against another copy, an unresolved V gene accounts for under half, and the cause of the remainder is not known. V and J calls and clone size are as listed in that table; D and trimming were resolved from the DNA. This sample has around 140,000 clones in its table, and 40% to 55% of those were observed once. The top ten clonotypes cover over 0.75% of the sample.

The source of this sequence is a human donor with alopecia areata. The specimen was CD4+ T cells sorted from blood, collected at week 0.

The CDR3 region reads CASSIWGQNQPQHF. The nucleotide sequence is TGTGCCAGTAGTATCTGGGGGCAGAATCAGCCCCAGCATTTT. The rearrangement combines TRBV19 with TRBJ1-5; TRBD1 is possibly the D segment (6 matching bases). Including cysteine and phenylalanine, the CDR3 has 14 amino acids. Only CDR3 DNA is held: 42 bases, read in frame from base 1. A distance of 10 bases separates the germline ends of V and J, which lose 3 bases and 4 bases respectively. CDR1 and CDR2 are drawn from the germline V gene (reference sequence): LNHDA, SQIVND.